This T cell receptor beta chain was captured by sequencing in a study of shared clonotypes between healthy human individuals. For every subset, genomic DNA was evenly distributed across several immunoSEQ plates. In the original workflow: Filtering was not the same, since immunoSEQ gave junction-only sequences without quality scores. Profiled with immunoSEQ multiplex PCR; TCRdb holds only in-frame clones, not every one. That table furnishes V, J and clone size, whereas the DNA furnished D and trimming. The sample comprises 530,000 or so clones, about 75% of which are singletons, and around an eighth rests with the top ten. Germline assignment: CDR1 SNHLY and CDR2 FYNNEI. This CDR3 spans 19 amino acids. J gave up 5 bases and V 8 bases, and 20 bases lay outside the gene matches.

This chain links TRBV2 with TRBJ2-7; 14 bases agree with TRBD2. This clonotype was sampled from a woman in her thirties or forties in good health. Some clones in this sample may be carry-over from other donors' samples. Sequenced material: PBMCs. CDR3: CASQGSGTSGSRMGNEQYF. The DNA of the CDR3 is TGTGCCAGCCAAGGTTCCGGGACTAGCGGGAGTCGGATGGGTAACGAGCAGTACTTC. Full variable domain (rest looked up from reference TRBV2 and TRBJ2-7): EPEVTQTPSHQVTQMGQEVILRCVPISNHLYFYWYRQILGQKVEFLVSFYNNEISEKSEIFDDQFSVERPDGSNFTLKIRSTKLEDSAMYFCASQGSGTSGSRMGNEQYFGPGTRLTVT.